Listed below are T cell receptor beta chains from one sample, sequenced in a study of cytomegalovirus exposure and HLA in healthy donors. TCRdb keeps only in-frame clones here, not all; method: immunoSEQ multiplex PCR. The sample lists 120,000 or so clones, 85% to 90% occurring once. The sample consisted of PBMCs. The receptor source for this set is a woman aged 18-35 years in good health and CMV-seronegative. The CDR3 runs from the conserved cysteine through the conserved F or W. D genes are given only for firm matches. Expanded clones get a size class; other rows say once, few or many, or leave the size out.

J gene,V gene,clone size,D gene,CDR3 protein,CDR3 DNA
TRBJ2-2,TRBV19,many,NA,CASSIGGQIGELFF,TGTGCCAGTAGTATAGGAGGACAGATCGGGGAGCTGTTTTTT
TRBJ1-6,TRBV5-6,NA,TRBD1,CASSLRDRGSPLHF,TGTGCCAGCAGCCTTCGGGACAGGGGTTCACCCCTCCACTTT
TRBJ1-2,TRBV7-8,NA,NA,CASSLGYGANYGYTF,TGTGCCAGCAGCTTAGGGTACGGAGCTAACTATGGCTACACCTTC
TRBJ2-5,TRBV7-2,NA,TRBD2,CASRPRLAGEETQYF,TGTGCCAGCAGACCCCGATTAGCGGGAGAAGAGACCCAGTACTTC
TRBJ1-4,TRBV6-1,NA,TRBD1,CASSEHGTVEKLFF,TGTGCCAGCAGTGAACACGGGACAGTAGAAAAACTGTTTTTT
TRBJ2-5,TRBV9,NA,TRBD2,CASSGRAGDVLETQYF,TGTGCCAGCAGCGGCCGAGCGGGGGATGTGTTAGAGACCCAGTACTTC
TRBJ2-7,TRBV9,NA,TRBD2,CASSGAELAGGIVTYEQYF,TGTGCCAGCAGCGGCGCCGAGCTAGCGGGGGGTATCGTCACCTACGAGCAGTACTTC
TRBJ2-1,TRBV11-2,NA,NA,CASSLDNALSGEQFF,TGTGCCAGCAGCTTAGATAACGCTCTATCCGGTGAGCAGTTCTTC
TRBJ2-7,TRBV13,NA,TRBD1,CASSLEGAPTYEQYF,TGTGCCAGCAGCTTAGAGGGGGCCCCGACCTACGAGCAGTACTTC
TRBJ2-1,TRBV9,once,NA,CASSARVRNEQFF,TGTGCCAGCAGCGCGAGGGTGAGGAATGAGCAGTTCTTC
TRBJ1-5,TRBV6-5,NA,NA,CASSRTYGGNQPQHF,TGTGCCAGCAGCCGGACATACGGAGGCAATCAGCCCCAGCATTTT
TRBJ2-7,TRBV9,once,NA,CASSVGLSSYEQYF,TGTGCCAGCAGCGTTGGACTGAGCTCCTACGAGCAGTACTTC
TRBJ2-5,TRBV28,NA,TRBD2,CASSLVLAVQETQYF,TGTGCCAGCAGTTTGGTACTAGCGGTCCAAGAAACCCAGTACTTC
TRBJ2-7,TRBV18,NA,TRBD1,CASSPLGDSTYEQYF,TGTGCCAGCTCACCACTCGGGGACAGCACCTACGAGCAGTACTTC
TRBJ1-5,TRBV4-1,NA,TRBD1,CASSQTGTGFQPQHF,TGCGCCAGCAGCCAAACCGGGACAGGGTTTCAGCCCCAGCATTTT
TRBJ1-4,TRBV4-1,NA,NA,CASSQPGTTNEKLFF,TGCGCCAGCAGCCAGCCAGGTACAACTAATGAAAAACTGTTTTTT
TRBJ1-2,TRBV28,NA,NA,CASSLSQYGYTF,TGTGCCAGCAGTTTGTCCCAGTATGGCTACACCTTC
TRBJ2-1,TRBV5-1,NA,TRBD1,CASSLGGWTGGNEQFF,TGCGCCAGCAGCCTTGGAGGCTGGACAGGGGGCAATGAGCAGTTCTTC
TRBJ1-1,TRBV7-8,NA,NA,CASSLVKRWGVVNTEAFF,TGTGCCAGCAGCTTGGTCAAGCGGTGGGGGGTGGTGAACACTGAAGCTTTCTTT
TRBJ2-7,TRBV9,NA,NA,CASSVGAGQGEQYF,TGTGCCAGCAGCGTAGGAGCGGGGCAGGGGGAGCAGTACTTC
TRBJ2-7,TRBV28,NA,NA,CASSPLPSEQYF,TGTGCCAGCAGTCCACTTCCAAGCGAGCAGTACTTC
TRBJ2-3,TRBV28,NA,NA,CASTTRWGADTQYF,TGTGCCAGCACCACGCGGTGGGGCGCAGATACGCAGTATTTT
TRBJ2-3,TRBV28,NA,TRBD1,CASSLSPGQGTLRTDTQYF,TGTGCCAGCAGTTTATCCCCGGGACAGGGTACCCTCCGCACAGATACGCAGTATTTT